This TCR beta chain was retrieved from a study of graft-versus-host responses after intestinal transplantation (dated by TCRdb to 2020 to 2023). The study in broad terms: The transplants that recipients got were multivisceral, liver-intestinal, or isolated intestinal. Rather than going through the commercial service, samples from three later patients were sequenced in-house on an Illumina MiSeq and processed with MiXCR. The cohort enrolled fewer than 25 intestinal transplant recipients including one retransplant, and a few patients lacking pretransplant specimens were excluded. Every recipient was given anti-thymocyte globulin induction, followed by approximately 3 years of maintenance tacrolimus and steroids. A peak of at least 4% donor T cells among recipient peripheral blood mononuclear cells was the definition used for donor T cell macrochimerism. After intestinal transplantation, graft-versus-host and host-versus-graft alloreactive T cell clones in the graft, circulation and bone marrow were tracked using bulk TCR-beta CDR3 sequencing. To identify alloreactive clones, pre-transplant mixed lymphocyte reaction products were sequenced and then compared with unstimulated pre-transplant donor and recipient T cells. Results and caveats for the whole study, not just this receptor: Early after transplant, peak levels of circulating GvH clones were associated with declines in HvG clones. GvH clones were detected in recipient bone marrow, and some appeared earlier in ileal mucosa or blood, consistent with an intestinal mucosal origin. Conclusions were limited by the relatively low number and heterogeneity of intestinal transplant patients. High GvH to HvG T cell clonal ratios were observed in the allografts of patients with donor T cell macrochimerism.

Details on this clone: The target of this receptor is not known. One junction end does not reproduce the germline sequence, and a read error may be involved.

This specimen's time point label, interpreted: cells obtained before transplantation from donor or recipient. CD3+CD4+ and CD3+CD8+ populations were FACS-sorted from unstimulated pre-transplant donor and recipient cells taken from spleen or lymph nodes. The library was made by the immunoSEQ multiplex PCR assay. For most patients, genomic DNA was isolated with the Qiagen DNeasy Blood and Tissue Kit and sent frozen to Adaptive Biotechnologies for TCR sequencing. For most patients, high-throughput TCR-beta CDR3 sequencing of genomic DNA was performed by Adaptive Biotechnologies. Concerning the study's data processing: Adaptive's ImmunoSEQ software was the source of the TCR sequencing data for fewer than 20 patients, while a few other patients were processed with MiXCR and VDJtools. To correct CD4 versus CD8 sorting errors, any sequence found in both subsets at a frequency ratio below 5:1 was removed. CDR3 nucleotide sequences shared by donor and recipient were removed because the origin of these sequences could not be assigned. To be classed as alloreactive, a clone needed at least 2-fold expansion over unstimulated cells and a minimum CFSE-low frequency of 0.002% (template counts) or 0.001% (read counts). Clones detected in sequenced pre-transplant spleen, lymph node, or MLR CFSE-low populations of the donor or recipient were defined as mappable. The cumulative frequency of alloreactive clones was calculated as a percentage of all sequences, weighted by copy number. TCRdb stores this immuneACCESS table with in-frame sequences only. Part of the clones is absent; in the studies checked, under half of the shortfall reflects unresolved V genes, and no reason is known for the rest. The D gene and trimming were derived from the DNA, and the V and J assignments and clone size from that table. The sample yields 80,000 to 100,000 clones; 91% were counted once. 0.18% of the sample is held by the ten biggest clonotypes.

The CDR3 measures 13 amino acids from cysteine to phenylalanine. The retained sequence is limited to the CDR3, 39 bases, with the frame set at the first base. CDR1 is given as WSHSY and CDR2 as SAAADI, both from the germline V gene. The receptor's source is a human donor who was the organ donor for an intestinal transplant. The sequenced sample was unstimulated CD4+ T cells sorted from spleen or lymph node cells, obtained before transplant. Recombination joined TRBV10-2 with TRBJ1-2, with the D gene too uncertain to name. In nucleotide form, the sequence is TGCGCCGGCAGTGAGGCGTGGAACTATGGCTACACCTTC. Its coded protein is CAGSEAWNYGYTF.